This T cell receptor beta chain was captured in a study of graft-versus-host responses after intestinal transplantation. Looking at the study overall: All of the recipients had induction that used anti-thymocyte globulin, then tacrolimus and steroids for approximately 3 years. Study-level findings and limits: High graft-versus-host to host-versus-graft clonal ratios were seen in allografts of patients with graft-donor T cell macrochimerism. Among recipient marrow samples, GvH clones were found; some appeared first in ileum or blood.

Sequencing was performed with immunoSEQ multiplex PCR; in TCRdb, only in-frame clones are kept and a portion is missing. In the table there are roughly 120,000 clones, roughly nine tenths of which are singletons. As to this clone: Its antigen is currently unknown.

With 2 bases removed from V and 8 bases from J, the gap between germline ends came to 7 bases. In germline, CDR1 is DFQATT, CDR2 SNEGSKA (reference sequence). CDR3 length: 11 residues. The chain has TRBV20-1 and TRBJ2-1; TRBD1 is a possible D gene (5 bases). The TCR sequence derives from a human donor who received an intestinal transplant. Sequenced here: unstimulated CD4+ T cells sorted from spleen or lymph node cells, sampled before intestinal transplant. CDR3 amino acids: CSARPRDEQFF. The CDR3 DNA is TGCAGTGCTAGACCCAGGGATGAGCAGTTCTTC.